Listed here is a single T cell receptor (beta chain). These data belong to a study of blood T cells in healthy people across ages. This CDR3 comprises 17 residues. V was clipped by 3 bases and J by 4 bases; unmatched bases: 18. The germline V gene encodes CDR1 DFQATT and CDR2 SNEGSKA (reference sequence). Next came a second PCR, run for roughly 6 to 11 cycles, which used a sample-barcoded 5' primer along with a J-beta primer mix. In TCRdb, the 5' RACE reads were re-called with MiXCR into one record per CDR3 protein. This table has about 640,000 distinct CDR3 sequences, 45% to 65% appearing once. This clonotype was obtained from a man aged 55 to 70 in good health. The V call is TRBV20-1, the J call TRBJ2-7; 7 bases fit TRBD2. Specimen: blood. This chain's CDR3 is CSASFYSSGHSRYEQYF. DNA of the CDR3: TGCAGTGCTAGCTTCTACTCTAGCGGCCATTCGCGATACGAGCAGTACTTC.